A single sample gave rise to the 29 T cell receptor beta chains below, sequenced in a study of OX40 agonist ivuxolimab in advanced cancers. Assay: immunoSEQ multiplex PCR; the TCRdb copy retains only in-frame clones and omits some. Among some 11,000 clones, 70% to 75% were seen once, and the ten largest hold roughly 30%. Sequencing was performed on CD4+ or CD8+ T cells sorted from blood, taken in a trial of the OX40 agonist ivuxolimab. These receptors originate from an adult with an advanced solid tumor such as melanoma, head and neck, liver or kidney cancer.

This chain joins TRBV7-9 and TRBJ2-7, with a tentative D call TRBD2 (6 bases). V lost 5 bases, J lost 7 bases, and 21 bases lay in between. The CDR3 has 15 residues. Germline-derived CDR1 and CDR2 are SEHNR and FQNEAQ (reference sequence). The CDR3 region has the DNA TGTGCCAGCAGCGGAATTACCGGGGATGCGGGGGAGCAGTACTTC. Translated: CASSGITGDAGEQYF.

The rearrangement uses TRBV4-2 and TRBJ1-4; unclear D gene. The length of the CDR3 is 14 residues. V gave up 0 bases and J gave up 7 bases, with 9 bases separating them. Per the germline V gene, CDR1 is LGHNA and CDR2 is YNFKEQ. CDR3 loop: CASSQDLMSEKLFF. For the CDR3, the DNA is TGTGCCAGCAGCCAAGACTTGATGAGTGAAAAACTGTTTTTT.

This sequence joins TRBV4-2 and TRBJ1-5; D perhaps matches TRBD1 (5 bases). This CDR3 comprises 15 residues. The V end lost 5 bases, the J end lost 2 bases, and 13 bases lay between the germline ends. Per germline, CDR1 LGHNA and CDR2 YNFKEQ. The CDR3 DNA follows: TGTGCCAGCAGCATTACCAGGGTGGGCAATCAGCCCCAGCATTTT. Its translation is CASSITRVGNQPQHF.

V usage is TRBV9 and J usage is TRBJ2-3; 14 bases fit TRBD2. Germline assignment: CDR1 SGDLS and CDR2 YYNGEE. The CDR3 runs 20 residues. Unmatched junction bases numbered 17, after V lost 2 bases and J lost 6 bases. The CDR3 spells CASSVFATGTSGGPADTQYF. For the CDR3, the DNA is TGTGCCAGCAGCGTTTTTGCGACCGGGACTAGCGGGGGCCCCGCGGATACGCAGTATTTT.

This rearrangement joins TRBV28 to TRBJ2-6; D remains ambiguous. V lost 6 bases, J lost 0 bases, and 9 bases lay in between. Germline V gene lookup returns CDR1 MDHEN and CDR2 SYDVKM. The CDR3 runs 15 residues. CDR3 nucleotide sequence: TGTGCCAGCAGCATGCATATCTCTGGGGCCAACGTCCTGACTTTC. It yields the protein CASSMHISGANVLTF.

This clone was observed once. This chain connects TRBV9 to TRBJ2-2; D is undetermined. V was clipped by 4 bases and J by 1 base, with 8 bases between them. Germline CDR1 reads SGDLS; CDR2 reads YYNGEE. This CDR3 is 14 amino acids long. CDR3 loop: CASSPVRNTGELFF. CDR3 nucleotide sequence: TGTGCCAGCAGCCCAGTCAGGAACACCGGGGAGCTGTTTTTT.

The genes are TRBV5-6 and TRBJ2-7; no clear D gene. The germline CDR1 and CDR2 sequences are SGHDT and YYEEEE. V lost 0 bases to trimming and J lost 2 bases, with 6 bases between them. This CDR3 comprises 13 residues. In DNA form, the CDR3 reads TGTGCCAGCAGCTTGGGCCCAGCCTACGAGCAGTACTTC. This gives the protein CASSLGPAYEQYF. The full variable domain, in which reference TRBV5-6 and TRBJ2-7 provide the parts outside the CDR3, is DAGVTQSPTHLIKTRGQQVTLRCSPKSGHDTVSWYQQALGQGPQFIFQYYEEEERQRGNFPDRFSGHQFPNYSSELNVNALLLGDSALYLCASSLGPAYEQYFGPGTRLTVT.

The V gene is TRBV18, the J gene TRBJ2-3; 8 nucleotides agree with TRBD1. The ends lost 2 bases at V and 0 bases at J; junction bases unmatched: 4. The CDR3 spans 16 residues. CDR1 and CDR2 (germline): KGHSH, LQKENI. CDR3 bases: TGTGCCAGCTCACCAGTGGGACAGGCTAGCACAGATACGCAGTATTTT. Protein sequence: CASSPVGQASTDTQYF.

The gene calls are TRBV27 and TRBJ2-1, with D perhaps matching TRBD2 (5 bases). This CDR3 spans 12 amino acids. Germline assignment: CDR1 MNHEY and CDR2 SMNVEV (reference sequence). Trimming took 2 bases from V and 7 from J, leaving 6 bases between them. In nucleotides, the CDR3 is TGTGCCAGCAGTTTAAGAGGGAATGAGCAGTTCTTC. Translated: CASSLRGNEQFF.

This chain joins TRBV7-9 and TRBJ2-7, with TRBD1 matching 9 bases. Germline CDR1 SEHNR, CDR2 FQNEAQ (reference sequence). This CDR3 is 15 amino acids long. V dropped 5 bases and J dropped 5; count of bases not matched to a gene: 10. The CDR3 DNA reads TGTGCCAGCAGCCTCCTCGAGACAGGGGGTAACGAGCAGTACTTC. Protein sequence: CASSLLETGGNEQYF. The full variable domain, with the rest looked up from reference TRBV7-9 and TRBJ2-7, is DTGVSQNPRHKITKRGQNVTFRCDPISEHNRLYWYRQTLGQGPEFLTYFQNEAQLEKSRLLSDRFSAERPKGSFSTLEIQRTEQGDSAMYLCASSLLETGGNEQYFGPGTRLTVT.

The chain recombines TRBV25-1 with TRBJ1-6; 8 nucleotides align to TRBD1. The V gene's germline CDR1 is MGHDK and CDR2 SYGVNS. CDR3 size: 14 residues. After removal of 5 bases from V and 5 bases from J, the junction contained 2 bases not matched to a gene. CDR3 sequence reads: CASSWDRNNSPLHF. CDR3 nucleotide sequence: TGTGCCAGCAGTTGGGACAGGAATAATTCACCCCTCCACTTT.

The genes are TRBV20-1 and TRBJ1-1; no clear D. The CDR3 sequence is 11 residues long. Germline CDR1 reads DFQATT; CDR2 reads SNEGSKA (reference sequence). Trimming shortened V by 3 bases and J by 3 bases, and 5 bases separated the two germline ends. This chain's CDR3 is CSASSYTEAFF. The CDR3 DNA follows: TGCAGTGCTAGTTCTTACACTGAAGCTTTCTTT.

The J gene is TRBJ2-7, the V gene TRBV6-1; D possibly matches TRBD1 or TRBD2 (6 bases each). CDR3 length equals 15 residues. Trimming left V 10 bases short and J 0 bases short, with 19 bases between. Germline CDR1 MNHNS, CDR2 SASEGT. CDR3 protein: CATVRDTGSSYEQYF. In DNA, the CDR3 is TGTGCCACCGTCCGGGACACCGGGAGCTCCTACGAGCAGTACTTC.

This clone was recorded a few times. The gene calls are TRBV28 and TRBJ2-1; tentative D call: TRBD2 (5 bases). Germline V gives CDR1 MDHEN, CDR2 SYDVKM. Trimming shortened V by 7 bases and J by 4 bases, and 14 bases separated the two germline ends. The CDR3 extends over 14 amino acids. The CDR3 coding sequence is TGTGCCAGCAATCTAGGACTCGGGTACAATGAGCAGTTCTTC. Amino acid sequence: CASNLGLGYNEQFF.

CDR3 amino acids: CASSLWTGGGYGYTF. CDR3 bases: TGTGCCAGCAGCTTGTGGACGGGCGGAGGCTATGGCTACACCTTC. The chain uses TRBV5-6 and TRBJ1-2; the D is unclear. Germline V CDR1 and CDR2: SGHDT, YYEEEE. This CDR3 has 15 residues. The ends were cut back, 1 base at V and 4 bases at J, with 14 bases in the middle.

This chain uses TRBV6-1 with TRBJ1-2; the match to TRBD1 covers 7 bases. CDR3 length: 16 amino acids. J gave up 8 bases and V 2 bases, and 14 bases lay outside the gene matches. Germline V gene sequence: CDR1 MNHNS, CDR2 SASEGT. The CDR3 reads CASSEWEQGPFRGYTF. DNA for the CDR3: TGTGCCAGCAGTGAATGGGAACAGGGGCCGTTCCGCGGCTACACCTTC.

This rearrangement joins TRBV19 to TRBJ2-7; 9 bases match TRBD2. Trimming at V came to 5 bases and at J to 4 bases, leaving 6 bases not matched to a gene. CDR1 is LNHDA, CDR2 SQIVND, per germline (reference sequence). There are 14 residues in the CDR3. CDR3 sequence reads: CASSASGELYEQYF. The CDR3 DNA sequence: TGTGCCAGTAGTGCTAGCGGGGAGTTGTACGAGCAGTACTTC.

The CDR3 loop is CASSASGSSGEQFF. In nucleotides, the CDR3 is TGTGCCAGCTCCGCTAGCGGGAGTTCCGGTGAGCAGTTCTTC. This sequence joins TRBV28 and TRBJ2-1; 10 positions match TRBD2. This CDR3 is 14 amino acids long. CDR1 and CDR2 (germline): MDHEN, SYDVKM. V shed 8 bases and J 9 bases; nucleotides not matched to a gene: 10. The full variable domain, its missing parts supplied by reference TRBV28 and TRBJ2-1, is DVKVTQSSRYLVKRTGEKVFLECVQDMDHENMFWYRQDPGLGLRLIYFSYDVKMKEKGDIPEGYSVSREKKERFSLILESASTNQTSMYLCASSASGSSGEQFFGPGTRLTVL.

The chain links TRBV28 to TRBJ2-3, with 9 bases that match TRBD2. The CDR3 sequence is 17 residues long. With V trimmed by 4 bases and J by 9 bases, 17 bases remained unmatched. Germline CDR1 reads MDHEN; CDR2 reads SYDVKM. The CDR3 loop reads CASSSGAGGPVIETQYF. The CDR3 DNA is TGTGCCAGCAGTTCAGGGGCGGGAGGGCCGGTTATAGAGACGCAGTATTTT.

The CDR3 DNA follows: TGTGCCAGCAGCTGGTGGGACAGTTCCGCTCTTGGCTACACCTTC. Its protein product is CASSWWDSSALGYTF. The J gene is TRBJ1-2, the V gene TRBV5-4, with TRBD1 matching over 7 bases. Germline lookup yields CDR1 SGHNT and CDR2 YYREEE (reference sequence). The V and J ends lost 3 bases and 7 bases, in that order; junction bases with no gene match: 12. The CDR3 is 15 amino acids.

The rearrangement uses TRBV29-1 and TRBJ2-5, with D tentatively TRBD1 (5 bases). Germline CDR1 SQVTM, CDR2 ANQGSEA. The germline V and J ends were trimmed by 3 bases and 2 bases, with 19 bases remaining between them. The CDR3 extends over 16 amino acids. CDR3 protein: CSVEGLERIQQETQYF. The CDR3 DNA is TGCAGCGTTGAGGGGCTAGAACGCATCCAACAAGAGACCCAGTACTTC.

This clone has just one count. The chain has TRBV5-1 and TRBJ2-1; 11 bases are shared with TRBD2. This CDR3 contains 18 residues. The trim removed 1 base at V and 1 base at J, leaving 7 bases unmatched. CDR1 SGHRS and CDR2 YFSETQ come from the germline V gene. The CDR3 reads CASSLFGTSGGSYNEQFF. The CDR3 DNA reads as TGCGCCAGCAGCTTGTTTGGGACTAGCGGCGGTTCCTACAATGAGCAGTTCTTC.

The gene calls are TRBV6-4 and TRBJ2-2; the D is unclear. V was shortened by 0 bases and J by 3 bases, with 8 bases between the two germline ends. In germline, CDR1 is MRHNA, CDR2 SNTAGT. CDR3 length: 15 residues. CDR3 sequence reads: CASSDSGRHTGELFF. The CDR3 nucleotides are TGTGCCAGCAGTGACTCTGGACGTCACACCGGGGAGCTGTTTTTT.

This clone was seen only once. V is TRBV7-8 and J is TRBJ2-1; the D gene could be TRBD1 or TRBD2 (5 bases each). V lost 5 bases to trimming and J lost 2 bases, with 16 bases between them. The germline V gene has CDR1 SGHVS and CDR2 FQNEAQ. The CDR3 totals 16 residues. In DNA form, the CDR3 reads TGTGCCAGCAGCACGTTATACGGGGCCACCTACAATGAGCAGTTCTTC. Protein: CASSTLYGATYNEQFF.

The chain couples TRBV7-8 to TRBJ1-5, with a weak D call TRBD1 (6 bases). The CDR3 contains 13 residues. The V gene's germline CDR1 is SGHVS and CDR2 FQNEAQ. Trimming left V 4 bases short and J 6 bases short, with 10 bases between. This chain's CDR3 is CASSWAGAQPQHF. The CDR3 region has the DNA TGTGCCAGCAGCTGGGCAGGGGCTCAGCCCCAGCATTTT.

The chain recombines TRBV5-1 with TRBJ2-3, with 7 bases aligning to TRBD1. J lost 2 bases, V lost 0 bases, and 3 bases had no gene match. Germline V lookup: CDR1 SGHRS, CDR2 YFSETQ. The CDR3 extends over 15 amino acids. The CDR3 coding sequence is TGCGCCAGCAGCTTGGCAGGGGGTGTCACAGATACGCAGTATTTT. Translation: CASSLAGGVTDTQYF.

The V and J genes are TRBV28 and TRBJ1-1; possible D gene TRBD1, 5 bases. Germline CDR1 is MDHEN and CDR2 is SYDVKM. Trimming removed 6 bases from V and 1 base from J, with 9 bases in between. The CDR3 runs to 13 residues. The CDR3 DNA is TGTGCCAGCAGCTCTACAGGGAACACTGAAGCTTTCTTT. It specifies CASSSTGNTEAFF.

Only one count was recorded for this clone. In DNA, the CDR3 is TGTGCCAGCAGCTTAGCTCAAGAGACCCAGTACTTC. Protein: CASSLAQETQYF. This sequence joins TRBV7-6 and TRBJ2-5; D unclear. Germline V gene sequence: CDR1 SGHVS, CDR2 FNYEAQ. CDR3 length: 12 amino acids. V was cut by 0 bases and J by 2 bases, with 1 base left in between.

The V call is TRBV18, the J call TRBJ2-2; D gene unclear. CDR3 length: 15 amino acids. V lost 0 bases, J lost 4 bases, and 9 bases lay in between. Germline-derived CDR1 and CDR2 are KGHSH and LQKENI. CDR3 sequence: CASSPPVRSTGELFF. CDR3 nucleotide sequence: TGTGCCAGCTCACCACCGGTAAGGTCCACCGGGGAGCTGTTTTTT.